Below, 25 T cell receptor beta chains from the same sample are listed, as sequenced in a study of blood T cell repertoires in COVID-19 (dated by TCRdb to 2020 to 2021). The method behind the library was the immunoSEQ multiplex PCR assay. This immuneACCESS table, as held by TCRdb, lists in-frame sequences with V and J called but not all clones. Of the missing ones, under half trace to an unresolved V gene in checked studies; the others have no known cause. Recorded for this sample are roughly 280,000 clones; 85% to 90% of them occurred a single time. The top ten constitute roughly 4.9% of the sample. Sample: peripheral blood. These receptors all come from a woman in her sixties with COVID-19, enrolled during active disease.

This clone appeared once. V gene TRBV5-1 combines with J gene TRBJ2-1, with TRBD1 matching over 7 bases. After removal of 4 bases from V and 2 bases from J, the junction contained 6 bases not matched to a gene. CDR1 SGHRS and CDR2 YFSETQ come from the germline V gene. CDR3 length equals 15 residues. CDR3 sequence reads: CASSLTGNTYNEQFF. The DNA of the CDR3 is TGCGCCAGCAGCCTGACAGGGAATACCTACAATGAGCAGTTCTTC.

The CDR3 region has the DNA TGCGCCAGCAGCCTTCCTACGGGACTAGTGGGAGAGACCCAGTACTTC. Its protein product is CASSLPTGLVGETQYF. V usage is TRBV5-1 and J usage is TRBJ2-5; 8 nucleotides align to TRBD2. The CDR3 is 16 residues long. CDR1 is SGHRS, CDR2 YFSETQ, per germline. V lost 4 bases to trimming and J lost 4 bases; unmatched junction nucleotides: 12.

This chain links TRBV7-7 with TRBJ2-2; TRBD2 aligns across 9 bases. This CDR3 has 16 amino acids. V was pared by 5 bases and J by 7 bases, with 11 bases of the junction left unmatched. Looked up from germline, CDR1 is SSHAT and CDR2 is FNYEAQ (reference sequence). CDR3 coding DNA: TGTGCCAGCAGCCCCGCCCGAGCGGGAGGAAGCGGGGAGCTGTTTTTT. Protein sequence: CASSPARAGGSGELFF.

This clone was recorded only once. CDR3 in amino acids: CASSPFGPWEDTQYF. CDR3 bases: TGTGCCAGCAGTCCGTTTGGCCCTTGGGAGGATACGCAGTATTTT. The chain links TRBV28 to TRBJ2-3, with a weak D call TRBD2 (5 bases). The ends were cut back, 5 bases at V and 6 bases at J, with 18 bases in the middle. CDR1 is MDHEN and CDR2 is SYDVKM in the germline V gene. The CDR3 is 15 residues long.

V gene TRBV19 combines with J gene TRBJ2-7, with D unclear. This CDR3 is built from 11 residues. V lost 4 bases, J lost 8 bases, and 9 bases lay in between. The germline CDR1 and CDR2 sequences are LNHDA and SQIVND (reference sequence). The CDR3 sequence is CASSSEAQQYF. The CDR3 nucleotides are TGTGCCAGTAGTAGCGAGGCCCAGCAGTACTTC.

The CDR3 reads CASSHDETSGSRYEQYF. The DNA for the CDR3 is TGTGCCAGCAGCCATGACGAGACTAGCGGGAGCCGCTACGAGCAGTACTTC. The V and J genes are TRBV3-1 (or the pseudogene TRBV3-2) and TRBJ2-7, with 12 bases that match TRBD2. Germline assignment: CDR1 LGHDT and CDR2 YNNKEL (reference sequence). This CDR3 contains 17 residues. The V segment lost 3 bases and the J segment 3 bases; nucleotides outside the gene matches: 9.

The V and J genes are TRBV21-1 and TRBJ2-2; TRBD2 reflects the table's D call only, with no check against the DNA. TRBV21-1 is a pseudogene segment. The CDR3 totals 18 residues. CDR3 bases: TGTGCCAGCAGCAAAGGGGGGACTAGCGGGACGAACACCGGGGAGCTGTTTTTT. Its translation: CASSKGGTSGTNTGELFF.

The V and J genes are TRBV6-5 and TRBJ2-3, with 13 bases fitting TRBD2. The CDR3 is made up of 15 amino acids. The J segment lost 5 bases and the V segment lost 5 bases, leaving 4 bases of the junction unmatched. In germline, CDR1 is MNHEY, CDR2 SVGAGI. CDR3 nucleotides: TGTGCCAGCAGTAGACTAGCGGGAGGAGGAGATACGCAGTATTTT. Amino acids: CASSRLAGGGDTQYF.

The chain has TRBV5-1 and TRBJ2-3; D is possibly TRBD1 (6 bases). The germline V gene encodes CDR1 SGHRS and CDR2 YFSETQ. The CDR3 has 13 residues. V dropped 3 bases and J dropped 10 bases, with 15 bases sitting between them. The chain's CDR3 is CASSSPRQEAQYF. The CDR3 DNA reads as TGCGCCAGCAGCTCCCCCCGACAGGAGGCGCAGTATTTT.

This clone has only one observation. The V call is TRBV2, the J call TRBJ1-2; 9 positions match TRBD1. Germline loops: CDR1 SNHLY, CDR2 FYNNEI. The V gene end was trimmed by 0 bases and the J gene end by 3 bases; junction bases not matched to a gene: 20. The CDR3 length is 21 residues. CDR3 DNA sequence: TGTGCCAGCAGTGAAGCGGTTGTGACTCCGGGACAGGGCAAGGGGGACTATGGCTACACCTTC. Its translation is CASSEAVVTPGQGKGDYGYTF.

The rearrangement joins TRBV5-4 to TRBJ2-5, with a tentative D call TRBD2 (7 bases). Between the trimmed V and J ends, which lost 4 bases and 1 base, there was a span of 14 bases. This CDR3 is 15 amino acids long. The germline CDR1 and CDR2 sequences are SGHNT and YYREEE (reference sequence). The CDR3 bases are TGTGCCAGCAGCAAGGGAGGGGGGGGCCAAGAGACCCAGTACTTC. Protein product: CASSKGGGGQETQYF.

V is TRBV28 and J is TRBJ2-5; D might be TRBD1 (5 bases). V gave up 3 bases and J gave up 9 bases, with 29 bases separating them. This CDR3 spans 18 amino acids. CDR1 and CDR2 from the germline V gene are MDHEN and SYDVKM. CDR3 region: CASSLVKAPDPLGVAQYF. DNA of the CDR3: TGTGCCAGCAGTTTGGTTAAAGCCCCGGACCCGCTAGGGGTGGCCCAGTACTTC.

The gene calls are TRBV28 and TRBJ1-2; D gene uncertain. The CDR3 has 11 amino acids. Germline assignment: CDR1 MDHEN and CDR2 SYDVKM. The V gene lost 6 bases and the J gene lost 8 bases, with 10 bases spanning the gap. The CDR3 DNA is TGTGCCAGCAGCGCCCGCGGGGGCTACACCTTC. The encoded protein is CASSARGGYTF.

This sequence joins TRBV5-1 and TRBJ1-3; weak D call: TRBD1 (6 bases). The germline CDR1 and CDR2 sequences are SGHRS and YFSETQ. The CDR3 runs to 14 residues. Trimming pared 2 bases from V and 1 base from J, leaving 7 bases between. CDR3 in amino acids: CASSLDRSGNTIYF. For the CDR3, the DNA is TGCGCCAGCAGCTTAGACAGGTCTGGAAACACCATATATTTT.

This rearrangement joins TRBV4-2 to TRBJ2-5; the D gene is possibly TRBD2 (5 bases). V was pared by 3 bases and J by 5 bases, with 10 bases between. CDR3 length: 13 residues. Germline V lookup: CDR1 LGHNA, CDR2 YNFKEQ. CDR3 in DNA: TGTGCCAGCAGCCACTCACCGGGGGAGACCCAGTACTTC. Residues: CASSHSPGETQYF.

The rearrangement links TRBV6-1 to TRBJ2-1; 8 nucleotides align to TRBD2. This CDR3 is 20 amino acids long. J lost 0 bases, V lost 1 base, and 14 bases had no gene match. CDR1 and CDR2 (germline): MNHNS, SASEGT. In nucleotides, the CDR3 is TGTGCCAGCAGTGAAGGGAGAGGGGTTTTTAGCGGGAACTCCTACAATGAGCAGTTCTTC. This codes for CASSEGRGVFSGNSYNEQFF.

J is TRBJ2-2 and V is TRBV6-1; TRBD2 aligns across 9 bases. The length of the CDR3 is 21 residues. Germline CDR1 reads MNHNS; CDR2 reads SASEGT. The J segment lost 7 bases and the V segment lost 1 base, leaving 22 bases of the junction unmatched. The CDR3 nucleotides read TGTGCCAGCAGTGAAGTCTGGACGGGGGGGAATAGCGGGAGACTTAGCGGGGAGCTGTTTTTT. The encoded protein is CASSEVWTGGNSGRLSGELFF.

This sequence joins TRBV11-3 and TRBJ2-1; maybe TRBD1 (5 bases). The V gene lost 5 bases and the J gene lost 8 bases, with 22 bases spanning the gap. This CDR3 has 16 residues. The germline V gene has CDR1 SGHNT and CDR2 YENEEA. CDR3 amino acids: CASSPLGRSSPHEQFF. Written as DNA, the CDR3 is TGTGCCAGCAGCCCCTTGGGGCGGTCTTCCCCCCATGAGCAGTTCTTC.

The chain employs TRBV18 and TRBJ1-3; 10 bases map to TRBD1. This CDR3 has 18 residues. J gave up 0 bases and V 1 base, and 6 bases lay outside the gene matches. Germline V gene data show CDR1 as KGHSH and CDR2 as LQKENI. The CDR3 DNA is TGTGCCAGCTCACCACTTGGGACAGGGGCCAACTCTGGAAACACCATATATTTT. Its protein is CASSPLGTGANSGNTIYF. The full variable domain, its missing parts supplied by reference TRBV18 and TRBJ1-3, is NAGVMQNPRHLVRRRGQEARLRCSPMKGHSHVYWYRQLPEEGLKFMVYLQKENIIDESGMPKERFSAEFPKEGPSILRIQQVVRGDSAAYFCASSPLGTGANSGNTIYFGEGSWLTVV.

This clone came up a few times. The chain has TRBV12-3 or TRBV12-4 and TRBJ1-5, with D hard to call. The CDR3 is made up of 13 amino acids. The V end lost 3 bases, the J end lost 9 bases, and 12 bases lay between the germline ends. Written as DNA, the CDR3 is TGTGCCAGCAGTTTCGGCGGTACACGGCCCCAGCATTTT. Translated, it gives CASSFGGTRPQHF.

The table lists this clone with a count of one. The chain couples TRBV3-1 (or the pseudogene TRBV3-2) to TRBJ2-1; TRBD1 might be the D (6 bases). The CDR3 length is 12 residues. V lost 3 bases, J lost 6 bases, and 6 bases lay in between. Germline-derived CDR1 and CDR2 are LGHDT and YNNKEL (reference sequence). The CDR3, as DNA: TGTGCCAGCAGCCAGGGGGCCAATGAGCAGTTCTTC. Its translation: CASSQGANEQFF.

V and J are TRBV3-1 (or the pseudogene TRBV3-2) and TRBJ1-2; D call uncertain. Trimming took off 4 bases at V and 8 bases at J, with 8 bases between the two ends. Germline CDR1 is LGHDT and CDR2 is YNNKEL (reference sequence). CDR3 size: 11 residues. The CDR3 nucleotides are TGTGCCAGCAGCCGGACGGGAGGCTACACCTTC. It is translated as CASSRTGGYTF.

Concerning this clone: The junction shows a germline mismatch at one end, possibly a read error. The V call is TRBV10-3, the J call TRBJ2-1; 8 bases match TRBD2. The germline gives CDR1 ENHRY, CDR2 SYGVKD. The CDR3 has 12 amino acids. The CDR3 loop is CSGGGNYNEQFF. The CDR3 DNA is TGCTCCGGGGGGGGAAACTACAATGAGCAGTTCTTC.

This clone has only a few counts. The chain combines TRBV5-1 with TRBJ1-1; maybe TRBD1 (5 bases). V lost 0 bases, J lost 4 bases, and 10 bases lay in between. The CDR3 is made up of 14 amino acids. Germline loops: CDR1 SGHRS, CDR2 YFSETQ. The CDR3, as DNA: TGCGCCAGCAGCTTGGCAGGGCGTTTCACTGAAGCTTTCTTT. It specifies CASSLAGRFTEAFF.

The gene calls are TRBV7-2 and TRBJ2-1; TRBD1 is a possible D gene (5 bases). Trimming shortened V by 5 bases and J by 6 bases, and 14 bases separated the two germline ends. Germline assignment: CDR1 SGHTA and CDR2 FQGNSA. The CDR3 is 14 amino acids. CDR3 in amino acids: CASSQRQGVNEQFF. Written as DNA, the CDR3 is TGTGCCAGCAGCCAACGACAAGGGGTCAATGAGCAGTTCTTC.